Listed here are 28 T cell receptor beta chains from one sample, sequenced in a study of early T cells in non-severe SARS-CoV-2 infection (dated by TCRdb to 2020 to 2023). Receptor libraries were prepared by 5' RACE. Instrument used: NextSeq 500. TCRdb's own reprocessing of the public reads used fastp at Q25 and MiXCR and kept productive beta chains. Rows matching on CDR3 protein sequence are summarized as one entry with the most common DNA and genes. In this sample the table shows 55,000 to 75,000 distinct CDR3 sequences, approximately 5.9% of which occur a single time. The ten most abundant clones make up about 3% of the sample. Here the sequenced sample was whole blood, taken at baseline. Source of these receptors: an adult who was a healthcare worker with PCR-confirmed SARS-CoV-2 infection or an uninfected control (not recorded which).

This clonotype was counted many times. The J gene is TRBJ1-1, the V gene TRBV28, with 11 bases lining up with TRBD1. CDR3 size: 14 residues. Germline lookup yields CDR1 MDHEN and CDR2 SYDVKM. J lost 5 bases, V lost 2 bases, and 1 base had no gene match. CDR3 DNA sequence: TGTGCCAGCAGTTTAGGGGACAGGGGGACTGAAGCTTTCTTT. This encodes CASSLGDRGTEAFF. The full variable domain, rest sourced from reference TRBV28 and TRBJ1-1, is DVKVTQSSRYLVKRTGEKVFLECVQDMDHENMFWYRQDPGLGLRLIYFSYDVKMKEKGDIPEGYSVSREKKERFSLILESASTNQTSMYLCASSLGDRGTEAFFGQGTRLTVV.

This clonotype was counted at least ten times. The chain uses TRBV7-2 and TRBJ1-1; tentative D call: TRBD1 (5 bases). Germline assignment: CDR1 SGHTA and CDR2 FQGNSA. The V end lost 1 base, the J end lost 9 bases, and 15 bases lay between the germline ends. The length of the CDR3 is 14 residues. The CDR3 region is CASSLGTRGNKAFF. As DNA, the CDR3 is TGTGCCAGCAGCTTAGGGACACGGGGAAACAAAGCTTTCTTT.

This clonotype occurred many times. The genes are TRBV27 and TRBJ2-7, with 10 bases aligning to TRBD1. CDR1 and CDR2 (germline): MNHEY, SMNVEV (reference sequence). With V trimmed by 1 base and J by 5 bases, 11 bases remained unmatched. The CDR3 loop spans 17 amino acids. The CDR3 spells CASSLLPGTGVIHEQYF. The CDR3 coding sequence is TGTGCCAGCAGTTTATTGCCCGGGACAGGGGTGATCCACGAGCAGTACTTC.

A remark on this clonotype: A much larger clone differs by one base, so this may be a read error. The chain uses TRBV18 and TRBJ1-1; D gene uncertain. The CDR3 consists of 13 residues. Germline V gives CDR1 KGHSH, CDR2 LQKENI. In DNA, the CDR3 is TGTGTCAGCTCACGGGATGAGGTCACTGAAGCTTTCTTT. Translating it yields CVSSRDEVTEAFF.

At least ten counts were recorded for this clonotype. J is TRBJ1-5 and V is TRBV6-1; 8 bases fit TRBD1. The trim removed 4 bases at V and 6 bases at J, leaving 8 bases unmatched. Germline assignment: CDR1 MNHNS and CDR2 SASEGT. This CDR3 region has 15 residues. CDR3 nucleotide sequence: TGTGCCAGCAGTGTCGTCAGGGGGCTCGGTCAGCCCCAGCATTTT. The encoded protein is CASSVVRGLGQPQHF.

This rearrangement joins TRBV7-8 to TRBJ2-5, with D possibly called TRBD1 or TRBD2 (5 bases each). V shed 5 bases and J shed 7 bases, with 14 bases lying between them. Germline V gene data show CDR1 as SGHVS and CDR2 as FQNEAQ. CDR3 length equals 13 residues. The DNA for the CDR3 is TGTGCCAGCAGCCGGCTAGGGGAGAGGACCCAGTACTTC. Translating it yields CASSRLGERTQYF.

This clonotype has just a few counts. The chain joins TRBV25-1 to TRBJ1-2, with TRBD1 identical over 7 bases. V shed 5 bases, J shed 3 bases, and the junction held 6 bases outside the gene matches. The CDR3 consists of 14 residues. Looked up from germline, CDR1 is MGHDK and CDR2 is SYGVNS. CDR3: CASSRGQGDYGYTF. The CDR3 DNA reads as TGTGCCAGCAGTAGGGGGCAGGGTGACTATGGCTACACCTTC.

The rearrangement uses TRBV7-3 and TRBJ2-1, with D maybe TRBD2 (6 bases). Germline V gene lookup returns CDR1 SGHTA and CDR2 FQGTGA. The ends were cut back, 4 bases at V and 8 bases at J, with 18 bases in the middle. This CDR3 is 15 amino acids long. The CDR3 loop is CASSSGLISTDEQFF. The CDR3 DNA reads TGTGCCAGCAGCTCGGGACTCATTAGTACGGATGAGCAGTTCTTC. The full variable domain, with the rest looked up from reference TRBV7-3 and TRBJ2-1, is GAGVSQTPSNKVTEKGKYVELRCDPISGHTALYWYRQSLGQGPEFLIYFQGTGAADDSGLPNDRFFAVRPEGSVSTLKIQRTERGDSAVYLCASSSGLISTDEQFFGPGTRLTVL.

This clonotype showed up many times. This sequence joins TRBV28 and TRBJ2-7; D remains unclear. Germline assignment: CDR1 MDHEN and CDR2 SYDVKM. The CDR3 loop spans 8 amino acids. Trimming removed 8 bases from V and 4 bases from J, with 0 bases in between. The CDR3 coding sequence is TGTGCCAGCTACGAGCAGTACTTC. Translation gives CASYEQYF.

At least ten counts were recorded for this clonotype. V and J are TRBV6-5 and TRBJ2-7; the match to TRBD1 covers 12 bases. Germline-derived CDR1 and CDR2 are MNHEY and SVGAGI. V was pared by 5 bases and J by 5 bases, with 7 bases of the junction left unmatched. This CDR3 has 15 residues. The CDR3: CASSTTGQGAHEQYF. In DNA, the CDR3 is TGTGCCAGCAGTACCACGGGACAGGGGGCCCACGAGCAGTACTTC.

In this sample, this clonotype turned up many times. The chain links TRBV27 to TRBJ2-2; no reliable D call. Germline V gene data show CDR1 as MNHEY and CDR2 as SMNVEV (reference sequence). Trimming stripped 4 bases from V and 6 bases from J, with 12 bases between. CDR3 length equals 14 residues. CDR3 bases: TGTGCCAGCAGTTCTCGACTGAATGCCGGGGAGCTGTTTTTT. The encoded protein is CASSSRLNAGELFF.

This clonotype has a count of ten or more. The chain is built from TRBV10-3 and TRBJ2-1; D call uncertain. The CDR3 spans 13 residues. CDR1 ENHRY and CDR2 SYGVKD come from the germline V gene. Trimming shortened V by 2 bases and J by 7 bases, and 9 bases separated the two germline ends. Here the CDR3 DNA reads TGTGCCATCAGTGAGGCTAGGTCGAATGAGCAGTTCTTC. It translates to CAISEARSNEQFF.

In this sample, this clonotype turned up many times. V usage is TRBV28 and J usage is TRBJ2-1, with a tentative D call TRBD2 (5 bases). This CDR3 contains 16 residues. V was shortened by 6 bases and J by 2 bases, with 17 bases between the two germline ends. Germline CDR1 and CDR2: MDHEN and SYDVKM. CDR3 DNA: TGTGCCAGCAGGGAACTAAGAGGAGGTCCCTACAATGAGCAGTTCTTC. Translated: CASRELRGGPYNEQFF.

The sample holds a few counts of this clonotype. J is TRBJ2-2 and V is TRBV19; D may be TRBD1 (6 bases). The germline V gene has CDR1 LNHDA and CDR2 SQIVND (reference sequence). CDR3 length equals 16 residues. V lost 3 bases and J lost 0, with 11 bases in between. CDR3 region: CASSIPTGANTGELFF. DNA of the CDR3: TGTGCCAGTAGTATTCCGACAGGAGCGAACACCGGGGAGCTGTTTTTT.

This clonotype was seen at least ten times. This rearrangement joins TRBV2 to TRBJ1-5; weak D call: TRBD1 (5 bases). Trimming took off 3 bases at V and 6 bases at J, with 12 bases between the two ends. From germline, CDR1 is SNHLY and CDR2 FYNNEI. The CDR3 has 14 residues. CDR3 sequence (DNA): TGTGCCAGCAGTGAGGCAGGGAGGTCTCAGCCCCAGCATTTT. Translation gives CASSEAGRSQPQHF.

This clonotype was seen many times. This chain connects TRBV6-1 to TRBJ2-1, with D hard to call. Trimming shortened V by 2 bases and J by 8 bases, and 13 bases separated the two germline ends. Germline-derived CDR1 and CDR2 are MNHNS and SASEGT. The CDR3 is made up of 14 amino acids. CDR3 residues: CASSERLETDEQFF. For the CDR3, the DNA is TGTGCCAGCAGTGAAAGACTCGAGACCGATGAGCAGTTCTTC.

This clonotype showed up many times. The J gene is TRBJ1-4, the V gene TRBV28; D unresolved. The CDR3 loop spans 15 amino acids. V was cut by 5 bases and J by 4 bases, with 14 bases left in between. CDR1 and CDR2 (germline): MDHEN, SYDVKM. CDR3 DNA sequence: TGTGCCAGCAGTCCAAGGACGGGGAGTAATGAAAAACTGTTTTTT. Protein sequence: CASSPRTGSNEKLFF.

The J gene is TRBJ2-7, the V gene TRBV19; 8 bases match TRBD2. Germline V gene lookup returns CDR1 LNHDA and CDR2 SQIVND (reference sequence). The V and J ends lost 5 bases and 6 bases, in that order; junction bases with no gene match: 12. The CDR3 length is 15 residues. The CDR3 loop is CASSAKVAGFTEQYF. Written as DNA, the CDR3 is TGTGCCAGTAGTGCTAAGGTAGCGGGATTTACCGAGCAGTACTTC.

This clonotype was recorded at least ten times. This chain's CDR3 is CASTGEAFF. The CDR3 nucleotides are TGTGCCAGCACTGGTGAAGCTTTCTTT. This chain links TRBV21-1 with TRBJ1-1. TRBV21-1 is given as a pseudogene. This CDR3 spans 9 amino acids.

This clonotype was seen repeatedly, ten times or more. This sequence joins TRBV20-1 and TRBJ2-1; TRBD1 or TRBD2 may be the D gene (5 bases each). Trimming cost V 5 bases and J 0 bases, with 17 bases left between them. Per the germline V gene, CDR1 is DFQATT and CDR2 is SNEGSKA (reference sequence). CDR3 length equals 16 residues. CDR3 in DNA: TGCAGTGCTGAGGGGTCTCCGACAAGCTCCTACAATGAGCAGTTCTTC. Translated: CSAEGSPTSSYNEQFF.

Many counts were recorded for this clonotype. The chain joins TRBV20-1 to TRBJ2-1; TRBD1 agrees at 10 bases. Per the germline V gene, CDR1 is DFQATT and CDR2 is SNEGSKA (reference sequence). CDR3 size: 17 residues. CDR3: CSALDRGSGTSYNEQFF. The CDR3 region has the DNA TGCAGCGCCCTGGACAGGGGGAGCGGGACCTCCTACAATGAGCAGTTCTTC.

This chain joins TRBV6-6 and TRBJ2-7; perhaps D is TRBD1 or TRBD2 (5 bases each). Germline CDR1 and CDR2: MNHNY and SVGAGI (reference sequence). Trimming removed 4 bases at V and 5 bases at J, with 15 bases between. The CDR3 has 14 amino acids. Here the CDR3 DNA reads TGTGCCAGCAGTTCGGGAAGGGGTCGCAACGAGCAGTACTTC. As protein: CASSSGRGRNEQYF.

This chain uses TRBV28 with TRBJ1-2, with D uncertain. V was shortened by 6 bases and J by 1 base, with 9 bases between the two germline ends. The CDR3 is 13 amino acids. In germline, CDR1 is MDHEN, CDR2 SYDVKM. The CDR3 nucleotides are TGTGCCAGCAGCCCGGTTGTTAACTATGGCTACACCTTC. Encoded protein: CASSPVVNYGYTF.

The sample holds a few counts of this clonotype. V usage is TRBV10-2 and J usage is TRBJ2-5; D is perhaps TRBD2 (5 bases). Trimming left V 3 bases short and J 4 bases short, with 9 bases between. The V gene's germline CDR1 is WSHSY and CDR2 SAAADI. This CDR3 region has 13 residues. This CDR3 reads CASSEVAGETQYF. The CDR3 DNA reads TGCGCCAGCAGTGAAGTGGCGGGAGAGACCCAGTACTTC.

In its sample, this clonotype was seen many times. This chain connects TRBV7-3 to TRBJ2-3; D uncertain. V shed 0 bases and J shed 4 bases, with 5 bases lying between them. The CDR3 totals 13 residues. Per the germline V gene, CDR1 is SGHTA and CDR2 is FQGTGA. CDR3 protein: CASSLTGPDTQYF. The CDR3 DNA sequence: TGTGCCAGCAGCTTAACGGGCCCAGATACGCAGTATTTT.

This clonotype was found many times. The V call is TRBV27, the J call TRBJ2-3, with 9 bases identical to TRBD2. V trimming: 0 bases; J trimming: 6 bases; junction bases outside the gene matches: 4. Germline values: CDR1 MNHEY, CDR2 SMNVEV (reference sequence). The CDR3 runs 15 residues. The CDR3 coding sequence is TGTGCCAGCAGTTTATCTAGCGGGAGTGAGGATACGCAGTATTTT. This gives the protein CASSLSSGSEDTQYF.

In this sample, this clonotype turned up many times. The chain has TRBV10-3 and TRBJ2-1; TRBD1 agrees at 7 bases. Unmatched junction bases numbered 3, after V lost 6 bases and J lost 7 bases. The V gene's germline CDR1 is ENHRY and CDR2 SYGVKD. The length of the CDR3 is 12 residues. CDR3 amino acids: CAIRLTGNEQFF. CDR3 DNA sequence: TGTGCCATCAGGTTGACAGGGAATGAGCAGTTCTTC.

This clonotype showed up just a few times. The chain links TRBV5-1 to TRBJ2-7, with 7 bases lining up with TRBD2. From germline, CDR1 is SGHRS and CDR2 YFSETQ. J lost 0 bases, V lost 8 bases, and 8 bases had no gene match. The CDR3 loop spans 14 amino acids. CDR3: CASTPGGSSYEQYF. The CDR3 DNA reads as TGCGCCAGTACCCCCGGCGGGAGCTCCTACGAGCAGTACTTC.